The 9 T cell receptor beta chains in this list originate from one sample, sequenced in a study of blood T cell repertoires in COVID-19. Clones were sequenced by immunoSEQ multiplex PCR, and TCRdb holds only the in-frame ones, with some missing. The repertoire has 200,000 to 250,000 clones, about 83% of them found once; the top ten carry about 1.9%. Sequences were obtained from peripheral blood. These receptors were obtained from a man younger than 45 who had recovered from COVID-19.

This clone was seen ten or more times. V usage is TRBV4-2 and J usage is TRBJ2-2, with 10 bases matching TRBD2. CDR3 size: 15 residues. Trimming took 2 bases from V and 3 from J; bases not matched to a gene: 0. Germline CDR1 is LGHNA and CDR2 is YNFKEQ. This chain's CDR3 is CASSQLAGDTGELFF. CDR3 bases: TGTGCCAGCAGCCAACTAGCGGGGGACACCGGGGAGCTGTTTTTT.

The genes are TRBV6-5 and TRBJ1-3; TRBD1 is a possible D gene (6 bases). Between the trimmed V and J ends, which lost 0 bases and 4 bases, there was a span of 13 bases. Germline values: CDR1 MNHEY, CDR2 SVGAGI. The CDR3 runs to 16 residues. The CDR3 loop is CASSYSNQGLGNTIYF. In DNA, the CDR3 is TGTGCCAGCAGTTACTCTAACCAGGGGTTAGGAAACACCATATATTTT.

V is TRBV5-1 and J is TRBJ1-6; 7 positions agree with TRBD1. The V and J ends lost 0 bases and 8 bases, in that order; junction bases with no gene match: 5. There are 15 residues in the CDR3. Germline CDR1 is SGHRS and CDR2 is YFSETQ. In DNA form, the CDR3 reads TGCGCCAGCAGCTTGGGGACAGGACTCCATTCACCCCTCCACTTT. As protein: CASSLGTGLHSPLHF.

The V gene is TRBV7-8, the J gene TRBJ2-3; TRBD1 matches 8 bases. Germline CDR1 is SGHVS and CDR2 is FQNEAQ. CDR3 length equals 16 residues. J lost 2 bases, V lost 0 bases, and 4 bases had no gene match. CDR3 DNA: TGTGCCAGCAGCTTAGCCGCGACAGGGGCCACAGATACGCAGTATTTT. Amino acids: CASSLAATGATDTQYF.

The J gene is TRBJ1-2, the V gene TRBV6-2 or TRBV6-3; 10 positions agree with TRBD1. The CDR3 has 16 amino acids. After removal of 6 bases from V and 7 bases from J, the junction contained 14 bases not matched to a gene. The germline CDR1 and CDR2 sequences are MNHEY and SVGEGT. CDR3 DNA sequence: TGTGCCAGCAGCGTCGCCGGGACAGGGGTATTTAGTGGCTACACCTTC. Translated: CASSVAGTGVFSGYTF.

The rearrangement uses TRBV2 and TRBJ2-2, with TRBD2 matching over 8 bases. The V and J ends lost 3 bases and 0 bases, in that order; junction bases with no gene match: 3. Germline CDR1 SNHLY, CDR2 FYNNEI. The CDR3 is 16 residues long. CDR3 amino acids: CASSDGGAPNTGELFF. The DNA of the CDR3 is TGTGCCAGCAGTGACGGGGGGGCCCCGAACACCGGGGAGCTGTTTTTT.

This rearrangement joins TRBV10-3 to TRBJ1-1; D may be TRBD1 (6 bases). This CDR3 comprises 14 residues. Germline V CDR1 and CDR2: ENHRY, SYGVKD. The germline V and J ends were trimmed by 11 bases and 5 bases, with 21 bases remaining between them. The CDR3 is CAAQGSIIGTEAFF. Here the CDR3 DNA reads TGTGCCGCGCAGGGGTCTATAATCGGTACTGAAGCTTTCTTT.

J is TRBJ1-2 and V is TRBV12-3 or TRBV12-4; tentatively, D is TRBD1 (6 bases). The ends were cut back, 3 bases at V and 8 bases at J, with 7 bases in the middle. The CDR3 contains 11 residues. CDR3 in DNA: TGTGCCAGCAGTTTCGGACAGGGCTACACCTTC. This translates into CASSFGQGYTF.

This clone appeared a single time. The chain is built from TRBV5-4 and TRBJ2-1, with unresolved D. CDR3 size: 13 residues. The germline V gene encodes CDR1 SGHNT and CDR2 YYREEE (reference sequence). Trimming pared 1 base from V and 8 bases from J, leaving 10 bases between. CDR3 sequence reads: CASSLSSLDEQFF. Here the CDR3 DNA reads TGTGCCAGCAGCTTGAGTAGTTTGGATGAGCAGTTCTTC. Drawing the rest from reference TRBV5-4 and TRBJ2-1, the complete variable domain is ETGVTQSPTHLIKTRGQQVTLRCSSQSGHNTVSWYQQALGQGPQFIFQYYREEENGRGNFPPRFSGLQFPNYSSELNVNALELDDSALYLCASSLSSLDEQFFGPGTRLTVL.